This T cell receptor (beta chain) was sequenced in a study of Ad26.COV2.S vaccination and SARS-CoV-2 variants. Overall study context: Donor got 5x10^10 or 1x10^11 viral particles of Ad26.COV2.S.

In germline, CDR1 is SGHRS, CDR2 YFSETQ. Trimming cost V 0 bases and J 7 bases, with 20 bases left between them. The CDR3 is 16 residues long. The treatment denotes: roughly 19 received Ad26.COV2.S at low or high dose, single or two shots; roughly five received placebo; per-sample allocation not given. After the first vaccine or placebo injection, samples were drawn on day 63. Expressing Wuhan-strain SARS-CoV-2 spike, an Ad26 vector served as the vaccine. This clone came up once. TCRdb keeps only in-frame clones here, not all; method: immunoSEQ multiplex PCR. The data show some 450,000 clones, less than 95% seen once.

The receptor was isolated from a person between 18 and 60 years old who received the Ad26.COV2.S COVID-19 vaccine or a placebo. This rearrangement joins TRBV5-1 to TRBJ2-7; D may be TRBD1 or TRBD2 (5 bases each). Sequencing used peripheral blood, obtained in a trial of Ad26.COV2.S vaccine versus placebo. The CDR3 loop reads CASSLAGGEAIREQYF. The CDR3 DNA reads as TGCGCCAGCAGCTTGGCTGGGGGAGAGGCAATTCGAGAGCAGTACTTC.